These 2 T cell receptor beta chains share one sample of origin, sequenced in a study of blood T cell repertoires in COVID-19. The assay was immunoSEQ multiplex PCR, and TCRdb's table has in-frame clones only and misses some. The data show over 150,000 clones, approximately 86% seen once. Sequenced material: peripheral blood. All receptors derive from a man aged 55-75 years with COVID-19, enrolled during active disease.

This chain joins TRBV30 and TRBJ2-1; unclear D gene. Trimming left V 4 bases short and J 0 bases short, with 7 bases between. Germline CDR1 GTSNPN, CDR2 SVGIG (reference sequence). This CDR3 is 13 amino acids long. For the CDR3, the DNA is TGTGCCTGGACGGCTAGCTCCTACAATGAGCAGTTCTTC. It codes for CAWTASSYNEQFF.

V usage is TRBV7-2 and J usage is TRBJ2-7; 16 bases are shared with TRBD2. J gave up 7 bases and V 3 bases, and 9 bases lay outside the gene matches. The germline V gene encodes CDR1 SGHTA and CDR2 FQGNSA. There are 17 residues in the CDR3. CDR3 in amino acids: CASSLGRGTSGRVEQYF. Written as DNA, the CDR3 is TGTGCCAGCAGCTTGGGACGGGGGACTAGCGGGAGGGTTGAGCAGTACTTC.